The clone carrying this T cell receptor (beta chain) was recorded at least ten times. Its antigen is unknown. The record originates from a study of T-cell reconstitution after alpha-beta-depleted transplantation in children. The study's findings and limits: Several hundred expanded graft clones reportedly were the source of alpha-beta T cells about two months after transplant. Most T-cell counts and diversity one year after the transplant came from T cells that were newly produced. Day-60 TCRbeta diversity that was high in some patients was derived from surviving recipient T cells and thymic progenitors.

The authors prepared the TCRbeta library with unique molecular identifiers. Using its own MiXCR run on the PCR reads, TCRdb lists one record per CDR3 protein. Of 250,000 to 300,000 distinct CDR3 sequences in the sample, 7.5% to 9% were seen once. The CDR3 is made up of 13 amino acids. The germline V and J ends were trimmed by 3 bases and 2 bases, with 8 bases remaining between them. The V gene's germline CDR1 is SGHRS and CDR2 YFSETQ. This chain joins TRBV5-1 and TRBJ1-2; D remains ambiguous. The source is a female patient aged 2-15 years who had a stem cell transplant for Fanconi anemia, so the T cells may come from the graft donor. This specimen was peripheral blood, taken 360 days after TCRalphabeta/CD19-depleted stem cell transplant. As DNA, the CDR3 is TGCGCCAGCAGCTATCAGGAGAACTATGGCTACACCTTC. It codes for CASSYQENYGYTF.